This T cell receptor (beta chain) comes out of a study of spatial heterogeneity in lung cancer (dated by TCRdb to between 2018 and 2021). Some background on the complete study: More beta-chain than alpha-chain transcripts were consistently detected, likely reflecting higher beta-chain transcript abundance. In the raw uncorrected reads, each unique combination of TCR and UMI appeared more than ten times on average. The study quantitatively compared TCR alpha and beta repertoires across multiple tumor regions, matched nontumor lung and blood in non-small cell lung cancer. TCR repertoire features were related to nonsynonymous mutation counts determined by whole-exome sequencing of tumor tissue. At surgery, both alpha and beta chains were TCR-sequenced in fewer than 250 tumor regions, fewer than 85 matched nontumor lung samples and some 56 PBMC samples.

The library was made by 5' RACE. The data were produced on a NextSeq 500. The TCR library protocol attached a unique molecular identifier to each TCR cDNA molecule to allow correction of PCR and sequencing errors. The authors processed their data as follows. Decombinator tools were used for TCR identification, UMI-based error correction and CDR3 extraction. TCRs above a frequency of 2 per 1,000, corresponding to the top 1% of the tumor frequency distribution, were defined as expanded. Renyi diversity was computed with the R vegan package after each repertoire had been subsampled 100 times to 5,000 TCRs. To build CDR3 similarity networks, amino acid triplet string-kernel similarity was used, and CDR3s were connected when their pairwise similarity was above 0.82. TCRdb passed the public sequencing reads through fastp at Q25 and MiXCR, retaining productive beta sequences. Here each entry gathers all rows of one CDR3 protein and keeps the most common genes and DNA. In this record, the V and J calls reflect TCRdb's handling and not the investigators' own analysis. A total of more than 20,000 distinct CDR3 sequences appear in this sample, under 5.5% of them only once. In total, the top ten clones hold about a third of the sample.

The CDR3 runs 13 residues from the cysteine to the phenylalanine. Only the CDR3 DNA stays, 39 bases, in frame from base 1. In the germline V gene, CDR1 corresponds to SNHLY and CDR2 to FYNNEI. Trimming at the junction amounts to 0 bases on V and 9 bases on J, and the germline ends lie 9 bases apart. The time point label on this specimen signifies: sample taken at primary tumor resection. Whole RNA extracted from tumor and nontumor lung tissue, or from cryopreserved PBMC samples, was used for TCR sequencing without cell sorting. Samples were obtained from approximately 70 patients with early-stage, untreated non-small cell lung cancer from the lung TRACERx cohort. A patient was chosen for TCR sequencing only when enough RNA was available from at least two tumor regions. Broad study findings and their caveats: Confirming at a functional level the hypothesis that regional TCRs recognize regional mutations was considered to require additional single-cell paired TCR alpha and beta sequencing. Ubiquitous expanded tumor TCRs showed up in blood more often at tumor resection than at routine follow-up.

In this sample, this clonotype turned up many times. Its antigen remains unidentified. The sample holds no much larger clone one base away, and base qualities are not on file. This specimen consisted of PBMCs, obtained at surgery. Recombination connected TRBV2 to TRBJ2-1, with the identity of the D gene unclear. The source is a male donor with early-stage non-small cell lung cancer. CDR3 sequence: CASSEAMVGEQFF. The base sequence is TGTGCCAGCAGTGAAGCTATGGTGGGTGAGCAGTTCTTC.